The entry that follows covers one T cell receptor beta chain sequence. This record comes from a study of blood T cell repertoires in COVID-19. Overall study: The United States, Italy and Spain were the sources of the acute and convalescent COVID-19 samples. Sources were T cells, B-cell-depleted T cells, or PBMCs; the material itself was cDNA or gDNA.

Authors' data handling: The assay estimated nucleated cells by amplifying reference gene primers. Generated by immunoSEQ multiplex PCR, the TCRdb table keeps only in-frame clones and is missing some. V and J calls and clone size are those listed in that table; D and trimming were worked out from the DNA. The sample holds more than 140,000 clones, around 83% seen once. This CDR3 spans 13 amino acids. Germline CDR1 reads MNHNY; CDR2 reads SVGAGI (reference sequence). Trimming removed 7 bases from V and 8 bases from J; junction bases left unmatched: 8. V is TRBV6-6 and J is TRBJ1-1; 9 bases are shared with TRBD1. Sequences were obtained from peripheral blood. The TCR was taken from a woman in her forties or fifties in a cohort sampled during active or convalescent COVID-19. The CDR3 sequence is CASMRGQGSEAFF. The CDR3 region has the DNA TGTGCCAGCATGAGGGGACAGGGAAGCGAAGCTTTCTTT.